A single TCR beta chain is shown here with its context. In this sample, this clonotype turned up many times. Its antigen is not yet known. No qualities accompany the bases; no much larger clone lies one base away. For unsorted PBMC libraries, 2 million PBMCs were used after storage in RNAlater at -80 degrees C until RNA extraction. Multiple sclerosis patients were enrolled in a US clinical protocol under which disease progression was evaluated by magnetic resonance imaging. Peripheral blood underwent Ficoll-Hypaque density gradient centrifugation to isolate PBMCs, which were then cryopreserved in liquid nitrogen. The data stem from a study of neurological immune-mediated disorders (dated by TCRdb to about 2019). In the study overall: Among the approximately 34 multiple sclerosis patients, relapsing-remitting MS was present in around 31 and secondary progressive MS was present in 3. Alongside PBMC samples, the set of about 97 TCR-beta libraries contained longitudinal samples, technical triplicates, and paired CD4+ and CD8+ T-cell subsets that had been sorted. Using UMI-based sequencing, the study compared peripheral blood TCR-beta repertoires from patients with HTLV-I-associated myelopathy (HAM/TSP), patients with multiple sclerosis, and healthy controls. The cohort comprised roughly 69 subjects: 14 HAM/TSP patients, approximately 34 multiple sclerosis patients and about 20 healthy controls. What the work shows at the level of the full study, not this receptor alone: The MS cluster showed no association with clinical or MRI features, and the authors stated that larger cohorts are needed. Phylogenetic analysis grouped repertoires from 18 of 34 MS patients into a cluster of related CDR3 sequences, suggesting a possible repertoire-level signature. The highest TCR clonal expansion was observed in HAM/TSP patients, whereas the lowest was observed in MS patients, even when compared with healthy controls. Across subjects, expanded clones never shared an identical CDR3 amino acid sequence, which suggests that the TCR-beta repertoires in every group were private.

The CDR3 numbers 13 residues from cysteine through phenylalanine. The entry retains the CDR3 DNA only, 39 bases that are in frame from base 1. CDR1 and CDR2 are read off the germline V gene (reference sequence) as DFQATT and SNEGSKA. Cut back by 1 base and 1 base, the V and J ends lie 6 bases apart. cDNA was synthesized by template-switch 5'RACE using a primer with a 10-nucleotide random unique molecular identifier that tagged each TCR transcript. Every sequencing run covered 15-18 subjects and yielded more than 170 million TCR-beta sequences. The RNeasy kit was used to extract total RNA. The KAPA Real-time Library Amplification kit was used to amplify TCR-beta VDJ regions with primers for the TCR constant region and the 5'RACE anchor. A first PCR added sample indexes and Illumina adaptors, and a second PCR then raised library yield. After purification with Ampure beads, the TCR product of roughly 650 bp was size-selected on a 2% E-gel SizeSelection system. Before pooling, library quality was assessed on a Bioanalyzer, concentration was determined with Qubit, and library quantification was performed with the Kapa Library Quantification kit. An Illumina HiSeq 2500 sequenced the libraries paired-end 2 x 150 bp. To increase sequence diversity, roughly 24-32% phiX was spiked into each library pool. The study's own analysis went as follows. The quality-filtered reads were processed with the UMI-based MiGEC pipeline, whose error correction step removed more than 80% of the raw TCR sequences. IMGT germline references were used for aligning VDJ genes, and each clonotype was defined as a unique CDR3 amino acid sequence together with its V-J genes. Clonal expansion, Shannon diversity, and CDR3 relatedness (CalcPairwiseDistances, ClusterSamples) were evaluated with VDJtools, and phylogenetic trees were built with CLCbio workbench. Expanded clones were defined as having at least 8 unique UMIs, based on coefficient-of-variation modelling across technical triplicates. TCRdb redid the processing of the public reads, applying fastp at Q25 and MiXCR, and retained in-frame beta chains. Each entry merges the rows of one CDR3 protein and shows their most common DNA and genes. The V and J calls were not made by the authors but by TCRdb's processing. Here the sample has tens of thousands of distinct CDR3 sequences; roughly 4% occur a single time. The ten largest clones represent 1.6% of the sample.

Sequenced material: PBMCs. The chain is encoded by TRBV20-1 joined to TRBJ2-3; the D call could be TRBD1 or TRBD2, with each sharing 5 bases. The clonotype originates from a man aged 25 to 45 with multiple sclerosis. In nucleotide form, the sequence is TGCAGTGCTAGAGGGGACCGCACAGATACGCAGTATTTT. This yields the protein CSARGDRTDTQYF.